This T cell receptor beta chain originates from a study of cytomegalovirus exposure and HLA in healthy donors. Study overall: A preliminary data release comprised around 90 million unique TCRs obtained from HLA-typed donors.

Primers: 60 Vbeta forward and 13 Jbeta reverse. Some clones are missing from TCRdb's copy, which holds only in-frame ones; the method was immunoSEQ multiplex PCR. This repertoire shows some 190,000 clones, 80% found once; its top ten account for around 1.9%. Broader study findings: For cytomegalovirus status, the classifier reportedly gave diagnoses with high specificity and sensitivity.

Trimming shortened V by 2 bases and J by 4 bases, and 15 bases separated the two germline ends. The CDR3 extends over 16 amino acids. Germline values: CDR1 LNHDA, CDR2 SQIVND (reference sequence). Remarks on this clone: Its antigen is as yet unknown.

The clonotype comes from a woman between 25 and 40 years old in good health and CMV-seronegative. Sequences were obtained from PBMCs. This rearrangement joins TRBV19 to TRBJ1-5, with D possibly being TRBD1 (5 bases). CDR3 nucleotides: TGTGCCAGTAGTATACTCCCCCGGGGGGGAAATCAGCCCCAGCATTTT. Encoded protein: CASSILPRGGNQPQHF.